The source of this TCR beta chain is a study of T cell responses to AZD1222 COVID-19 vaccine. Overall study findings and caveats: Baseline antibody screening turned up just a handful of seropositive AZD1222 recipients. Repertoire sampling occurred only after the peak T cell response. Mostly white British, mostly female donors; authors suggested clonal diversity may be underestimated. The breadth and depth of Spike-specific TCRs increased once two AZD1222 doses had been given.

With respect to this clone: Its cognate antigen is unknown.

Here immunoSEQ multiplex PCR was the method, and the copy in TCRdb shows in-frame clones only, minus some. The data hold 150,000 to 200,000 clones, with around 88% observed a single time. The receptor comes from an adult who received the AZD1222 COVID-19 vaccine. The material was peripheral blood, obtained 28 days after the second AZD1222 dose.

Here the CDR3 DNA reads TGTGCCAGCAGCTTAGAGCGGGGAGCCAAAAACATTCAGTACTTC. Amino acid sequence: CASSLERGAKNIQYF. The gene calls are TRBV7-2 and TRBJ2-4, with TRBD2 matching 7 bases. Trimming removed 1 base from V and 0 bases from J; junction bases left unmatched: 0. The CDR3 extends over 15 amino acids. Germline CDR1 and CDR2: SGHTA and FQGNSA.